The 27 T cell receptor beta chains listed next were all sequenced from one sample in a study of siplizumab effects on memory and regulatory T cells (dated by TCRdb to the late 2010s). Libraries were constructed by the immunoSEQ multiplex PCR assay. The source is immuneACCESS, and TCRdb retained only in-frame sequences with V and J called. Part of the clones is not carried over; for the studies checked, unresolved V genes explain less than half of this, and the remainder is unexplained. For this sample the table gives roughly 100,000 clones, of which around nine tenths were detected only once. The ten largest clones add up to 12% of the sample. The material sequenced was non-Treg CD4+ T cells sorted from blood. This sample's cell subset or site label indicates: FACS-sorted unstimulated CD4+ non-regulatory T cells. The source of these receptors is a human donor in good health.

The DNA for the CDR3 is TGTGCCAGCAGTGATCGGGATACTGAAGCTTTCTTT. The encoded protein is CASSDRDTEAFF. This chain uses TRBV6-1 with TRBJ1-1, with unresolved D. CDR3 length: 12 residues. CDR1 MNHNS and CDR2 SASEGT come from the germline V gene. Trimming took off 3 bases at V and 5 bases at J, with 7 bases between the two ends.

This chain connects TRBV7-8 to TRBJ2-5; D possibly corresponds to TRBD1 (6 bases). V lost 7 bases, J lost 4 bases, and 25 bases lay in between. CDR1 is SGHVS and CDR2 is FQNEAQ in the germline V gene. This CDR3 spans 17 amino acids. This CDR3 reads CASIRVGTILMGETQYF. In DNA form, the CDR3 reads TGTGCCAGCATAAGAGTCGGGACAATTCTTATGGGAGAGACCCAGTACTTC.

CDR3 region: CASSEDSGGEQYF. The CDR3 region has the DNA TGCGCCAGCAGTGAGGACTCTGGAGGCGAGCAGTACTTC. This sequence joins TRBV10-2 and TRBJ2-7; a weak D match, TRBD2 (5 bases). The CDR3 loop spans 13 amino acids. Germline values: CDR1 WSHSY, CDR2 SAAADI. Trimming removed 2 bases from V and 6 bases from J, with 11 bases in between.

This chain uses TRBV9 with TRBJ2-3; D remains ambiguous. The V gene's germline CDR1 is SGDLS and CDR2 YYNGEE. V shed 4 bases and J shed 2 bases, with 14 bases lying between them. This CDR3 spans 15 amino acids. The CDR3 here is CASSSPVDHTDTQYF. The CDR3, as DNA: TGTGCCAGCAGCTCCCCGGTCGACCACACAGATACGCAGTATTTT.

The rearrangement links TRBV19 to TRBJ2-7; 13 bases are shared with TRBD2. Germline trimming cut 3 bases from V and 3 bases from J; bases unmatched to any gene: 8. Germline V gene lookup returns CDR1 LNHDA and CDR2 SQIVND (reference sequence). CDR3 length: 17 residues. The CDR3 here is CASSIGLAGVGGYEQYF. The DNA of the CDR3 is TGTGCCAGTAGTATCGGACTAGCGGGAGTCGGGGGCTACGAGCAGTACTTC.

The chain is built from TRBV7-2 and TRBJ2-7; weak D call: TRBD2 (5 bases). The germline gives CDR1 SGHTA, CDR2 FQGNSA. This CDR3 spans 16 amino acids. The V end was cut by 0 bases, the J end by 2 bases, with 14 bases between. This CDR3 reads CASSLAPSRGTYEQYF. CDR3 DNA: TGTGCCAGCAGCTTAGCCCCGAGTAGAGGGACCTACGAGCAGTACTTC. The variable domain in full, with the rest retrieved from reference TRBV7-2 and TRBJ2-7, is GAGVSQSPSNKVTEKGKDVELRCDPISGHTALYWYRQSLGQGLEFLIYFQGNSAPDKSGLPSDRFSAERTGGSVSTLTIQRTQQEDSAVYLCASSLAPSRGTYEQYFGPGTRLTVT.

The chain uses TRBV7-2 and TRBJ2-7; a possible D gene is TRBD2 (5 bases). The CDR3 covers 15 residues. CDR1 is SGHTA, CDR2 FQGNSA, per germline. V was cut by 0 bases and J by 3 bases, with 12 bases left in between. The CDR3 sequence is CASSLAYRDVYEQYF. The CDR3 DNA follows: TGTGCCAGCAGCTTAGCTTACCGGGATGTCTACGAGCAGTACTTC. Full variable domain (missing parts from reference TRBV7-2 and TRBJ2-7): GAGVSQSPSNKVTEKGKDVELRCDPISGHTALYWYRQSLGQGLEFLIYFQGNSAPDKSGLPSDRFSAERTGGSVSTLTIQRTQQEDSAVYLCASSLAYRDVYEQYFGPGTRLTVT.

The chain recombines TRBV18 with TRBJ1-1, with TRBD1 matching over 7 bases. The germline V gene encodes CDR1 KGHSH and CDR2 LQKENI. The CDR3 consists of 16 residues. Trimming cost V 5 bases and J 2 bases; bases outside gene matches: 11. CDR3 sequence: CASSSTKGQLNTEAFF. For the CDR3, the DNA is TGTGCCAGCTCATCAACCAAGGGACAGCTAAACACTGAAGCTTTCTTT.

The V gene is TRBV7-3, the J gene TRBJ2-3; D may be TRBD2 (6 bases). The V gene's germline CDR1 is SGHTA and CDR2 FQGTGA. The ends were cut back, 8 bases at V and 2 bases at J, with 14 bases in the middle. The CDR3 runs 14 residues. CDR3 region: CASSAGLLTDTQYF. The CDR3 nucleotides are TGTGCCAGCTCCGCGGGACTCCTCACAGATACGCAGTATTTT.

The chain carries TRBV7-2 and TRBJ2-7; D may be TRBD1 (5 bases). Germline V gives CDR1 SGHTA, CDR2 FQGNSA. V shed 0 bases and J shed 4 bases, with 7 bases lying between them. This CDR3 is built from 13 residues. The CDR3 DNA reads TGTGCCAGCAGCTTAGCCAGGGCATACGAGCAGTACTTC. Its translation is CASSLARAYEQYF.

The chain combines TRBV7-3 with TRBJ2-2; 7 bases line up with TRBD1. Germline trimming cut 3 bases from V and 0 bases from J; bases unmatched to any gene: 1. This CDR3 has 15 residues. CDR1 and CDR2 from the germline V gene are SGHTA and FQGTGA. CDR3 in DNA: TGTGCCAGCAGCTTCACAGGGGCGAACACCGGGGAGCTGTTTTTT. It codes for CASSFTGANTGELFF.

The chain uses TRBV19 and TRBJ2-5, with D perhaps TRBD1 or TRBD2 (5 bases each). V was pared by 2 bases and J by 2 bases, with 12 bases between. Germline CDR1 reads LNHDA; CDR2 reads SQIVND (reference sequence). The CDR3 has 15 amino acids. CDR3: CASSISGTGQETQYF. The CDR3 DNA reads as TGTGCCAGTAGTATATCGGGGACCGGGCAAGAGACCCAGTACTTC.

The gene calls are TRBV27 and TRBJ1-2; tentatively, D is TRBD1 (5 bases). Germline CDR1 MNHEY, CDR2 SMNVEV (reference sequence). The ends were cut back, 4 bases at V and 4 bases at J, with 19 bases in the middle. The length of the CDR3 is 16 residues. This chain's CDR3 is CASSSSQGGRGYGYTF. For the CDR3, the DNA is TGTGCCAGCAGTTCGTCCCAGGGAGGGCGCGGCTATGGCTACACCTTC.

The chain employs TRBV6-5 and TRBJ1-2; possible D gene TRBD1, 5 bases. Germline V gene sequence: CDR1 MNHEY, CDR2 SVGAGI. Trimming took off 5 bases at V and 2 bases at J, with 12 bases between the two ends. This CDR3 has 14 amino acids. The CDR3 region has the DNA TGTGCCAGCAGTCCTACCAGACAGAACTATGGCTACACCTTC. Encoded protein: CASSPTRQNYGYTF.

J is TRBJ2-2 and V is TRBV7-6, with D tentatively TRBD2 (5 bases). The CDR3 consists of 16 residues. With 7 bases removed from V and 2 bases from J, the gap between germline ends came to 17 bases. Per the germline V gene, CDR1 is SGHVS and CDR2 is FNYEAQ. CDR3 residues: CASKLRAATNTGELFF. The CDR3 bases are TGTGCCAGCAAACTGCGGGCAGCGACCAACACCGGGGAGCTGTTTTTT.

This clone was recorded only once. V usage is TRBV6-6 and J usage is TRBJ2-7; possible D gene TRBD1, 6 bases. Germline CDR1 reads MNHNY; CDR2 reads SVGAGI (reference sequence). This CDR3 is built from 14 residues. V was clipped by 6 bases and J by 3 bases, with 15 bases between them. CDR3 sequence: CASSPQGLGYEQYF. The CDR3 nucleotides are TGTGCCAGCAGCCCACAGGGTTTAGGCTACGAGCAGTACTTC.

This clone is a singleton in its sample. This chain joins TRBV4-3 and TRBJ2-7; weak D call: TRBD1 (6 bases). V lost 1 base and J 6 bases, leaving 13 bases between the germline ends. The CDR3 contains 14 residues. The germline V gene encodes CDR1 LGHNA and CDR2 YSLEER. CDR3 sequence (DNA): TGCGCCAGCAGCCAAGTGGCAGGGGCTGGCGAGCAGTACTTC. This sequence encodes CASSQVAGAGEQYF.

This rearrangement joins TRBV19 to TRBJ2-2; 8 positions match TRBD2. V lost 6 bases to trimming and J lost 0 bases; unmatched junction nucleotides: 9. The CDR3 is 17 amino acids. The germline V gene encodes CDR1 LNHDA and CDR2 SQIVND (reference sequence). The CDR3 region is CASSTPIAGSNTGELFF. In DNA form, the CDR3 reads TGTGCCAGTAGCACCCCTATAGCGGGGTCGAACACCGGGGAGCTGTTTTTT.

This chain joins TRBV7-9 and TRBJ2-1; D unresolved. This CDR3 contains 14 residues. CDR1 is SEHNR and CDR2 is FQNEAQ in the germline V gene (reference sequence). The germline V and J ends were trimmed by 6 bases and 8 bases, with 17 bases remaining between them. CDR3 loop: CASRSYAAVDEQFF. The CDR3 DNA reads TGTGCCAGCAGATCCTACGCCGCCGTCGATGAGCAGTTCTTC.

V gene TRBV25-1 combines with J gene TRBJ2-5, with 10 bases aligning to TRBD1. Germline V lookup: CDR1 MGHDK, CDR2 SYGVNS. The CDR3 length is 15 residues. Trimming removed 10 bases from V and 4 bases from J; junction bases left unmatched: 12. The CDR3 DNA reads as TGTGCCACCAAGGGTGGGACAGGGGTCCGAGAGACCCAGTACTTC. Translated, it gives CATKGGTGVRETQYF.

CDR3 loop: CASSRQGAGGANVLTF. CDR3 in DNA: TGTGCCAGCAGCCGACAGGGGGCAGGTGGGGCCAACGTCCTGACTTTC. The chain joins TRBV5-8 to TRBJ2-6, with TRBD1 matching over 10 bases. V lost 4 bases, J lost 3 bases, and 4 bases stayed unmatched. The CDR3 totals 16 residues. The germline gives CDR1 SGHTS, CDR2 YDEGEE.

CDR3 sequence (DNA): TGCGCCAGCAGTTACGACCACACCAGTAGCTACGAGCAGTACTTC. It is translated as CASSYDHTSSYEQYF. This rearrangement joins TRBV5-1 to TRBJ2-7; D gene uncertain. Germline lookup yields CDR1 SGHRS and CDR2 YFSETQ. Trimming removed 5 bases from V and 3 bases from J, with 18 bases in between. The CDR3 extends over 15 amino acids.

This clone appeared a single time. The CDR3 is CASSFPGSTDTQYF. The DNA of the CDR3 is TGTGCCAGCAGCTTCCCCGGGTCCACAGATACGCAGTATTTT. The V gene is TRBV5-4, the J gene TRBJ2-3; D gene uncertain. V lost 2 bases and J 2 bases, leaving 9 bases between the germline ends. This CDR3 region has 14 residues. Germline V gene sequence: CDR1 SGHNT, CDR2 YYREEE (reference sequence).

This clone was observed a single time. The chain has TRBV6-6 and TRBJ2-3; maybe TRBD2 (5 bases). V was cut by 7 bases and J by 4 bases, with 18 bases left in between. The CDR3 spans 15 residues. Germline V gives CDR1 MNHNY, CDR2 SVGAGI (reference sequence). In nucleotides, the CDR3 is TGTGCCAGCAAGCGGAGCACCCGCTCGTCAGATACGCAGTATTTT. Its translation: CASKRSTRSSDTQYF.

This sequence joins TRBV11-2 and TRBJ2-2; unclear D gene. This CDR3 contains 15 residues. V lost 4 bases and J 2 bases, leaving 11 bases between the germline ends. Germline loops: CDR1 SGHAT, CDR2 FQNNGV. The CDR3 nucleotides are TGTGCCAGCAGCTCTTGGACCCCTAACACCGGGGAGCTGTTTTTT. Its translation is CASSSWTPNTGELFF. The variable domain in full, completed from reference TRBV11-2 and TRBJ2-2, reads EAGVAQSPRYKIIEKRQSVAFWCNPISGHATLYWYQQILGQGPKLLIQFQNNGVVDDSQLPKDRFSAERLKGVDSTLKIQPAKLEDSAVYLCASSSWTPNTGELFFGEGSRLTVL.

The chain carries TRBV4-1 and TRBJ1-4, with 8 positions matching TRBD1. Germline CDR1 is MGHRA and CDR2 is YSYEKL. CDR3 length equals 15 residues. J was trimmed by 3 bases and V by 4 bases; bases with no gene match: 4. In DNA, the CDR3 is TGCGCCAGCAGCCTACGGACAGGGCCTAATGAAAAACTGTTTTTT. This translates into CASSLRTGPNEKLFF.

This CDR3 is CASSAFKENEQFF. CDR3 nucleotide sequence: TGTGCCAGCAGCGCCTTTAAGGAAAATGAGCAGTTCTTC. The rearrangement links TRBV9 to TRBJ2-1; D gene unclear. Per the germline V gene, CDR1 is SGDLS and CDR2 is YYNGEE. The CDR3 length is 13 residues. Trimming removed 3 bases at V and 7 bases at J, with 11 bases between.